The clone carrying this T cell receptor beta chain turned up a few times. No antigen is known for it. The junction shows a germline mismatch at one end, possibly a read error. MiXCR reprocessed the PCR reads for TCRdb. The sample has some 19,000 clones; approximately 35% are singletons. This CDR3 is 17 amino acids long. From germline, CDR1 is MDHEN and CDR2 SYDVKM. The data were obtained in a study of metastatic and nonmetastatic thyroid tumors. Study results and caveats: Versus benign nodules, malignant thyroid tumors reportedly had significantly higher TCR beta diversity, in blood and tumor.

No patient had received any treatment before thyroid surgery. Sequencing used tumor tissue. This TCR was sampled from a female donor with papillary thyroid cancer or a benign thyroid nodule (not recorded which). Some clones in this sample may be carry-over from other donors' samples. The rearrangement links TRBV28 to TRBJ2-2; TRBD1 aligns across 11 bases. The DNA for the CDR3 is TGTGCCAGCAGTTCTACCGGGACAGGGGGTGAAACCTGGGAGCCGTTTTTT. Protein: CASSSTGTGGETWEPFF.